The 7 T cell receptor beta chains presented below share a single source sample, sequenced in a study of regulatory T cells in long-lasting Graves disease. Time point here: newly diagnosed GD, antithyroid drugs for less than 3 months. PBMC RNA was the source of the TCR library. Building the TCR beta libraries relied on iRepertoire HTBI primers, and CDR3 regions underwent Arm-PCR. TCRdb processed the multiplex PCR reads anew with MiXCR; each CDR3 protein has one entry. The repertoire holds 300,000 to 400,000 distinct CDR3 sequences, with approximately 15% as singletons. The same data also went into a second study, on T cells in Graves' hyperthyroidism and ophthalmopathy.

The sequencing here drew on peripheral blood mononuclear cells (PBMCs), taken at new diagnosis, from a patient treated with antithyroid drugs. The origin of the receptors is a man aged 40-55 years with Graves disease.

This clonotype was picked up a small number of times. DNA for the CDR3: TGCAGTGCGAGGGCCGAAATTAATGAAAAACTGTTTTTT. It specifies CSARAEINEKLFF. This chain connects TRBV20-1 to TRBJ1-4; D not resolved. Between the trimmed V and J ends, which lost 6 bases and 4 bases, there was a span of 12 bases. This CDR3 spans 13 amino acids. Germline V CDR1 and CDR2: DFQATT, SNEGSKA (reference sequence).

The chain uses TRBV7-9 and TRBJ1-4; no clear D gene. The germline CDR1 and CDR2 sequences are SEHNR and FQNEAQ (reference sequence). CDR3 length: 13 residues. Trimming left V 5 bases short and J 8 bases short, with 12 bases between. The CDR3 reads CASSTGLGEKLFF. As DNA, the CDR3 is TGTGCCAGCAGCACCGGCCTAGGGGAAAAACTGTTTTTT.

This clonotype was detected many times. The gene calls are TRBV20-1 and TRBJ2-5; 12 bases fit TRBD2. This CDR3 has 16 residues. Trimming took 0 bases from V and 5 from J; bases not matched to a gene: 7. CDR1 and CDR2 (germline): DFQATT, SNEGSKA (reference sequence). CDR3 sequence reads: CSARDRLAGGPETQYF. In nucleotides, the CDR3 is TGCAGTGCTAGAGATCGCCTAGCGGGGGGGCCGGAGACCCAGTACTTC.

A remark on this clonotype: This is likely an artifact of a read error, given a far larger clone one base away. This rearrangement joins TRBV5-1 to TRBJ2-1; unclear D gene. TRBJ2-3 matches the DNA end more closely, so the J call is doubtful. Germline V gene lookup returns CDR1 SGHRS and CDR2 YFSETQ. The length of the CDR3 is 14 residues. CDR3 bases: TGCGCCAGCAACTTGTCGCAGAGCACAGATACGCAGTATTTT. Translating gives CASNLSQSTDTQYF.

This clonotype was seen only a few times. The chain employs TRBV19 and TRBJ2-2; D is possibly TRBD1 (6 bases). Trimming removed 7 bases from V and 7 bases from J, with 19 bases in between. The CDR3 runs 15 residues. Germline CDR1 LNHDA, CDR2 SQIVND (reference sequence). CDR3 nucleotides: TGTGCCAGTACCCCAATGGGGCAGGGGTTCGGGGAGCTGTTTTTT. It codes for CASTPMGQGFGELFF.

This clonotype was recorded many times. The rearrangement joins TRBV28 to TRBJ2-1; tentatively, D is TRBD1 or TRBD2 (5 bases each). This CDR3 is 15 amino acids long. CDR1 MDHEN and CDR2 SYDVKM come from the germline V gene. Deletions cut 4 bases from V and 4 bases from J, with 14 bases between. Here the CDR3 reads CASSYPGTEYNEQFF. The CDR3 coding sequence is TGTGCCAGCAGTTACCCCGGGACGGAATACAATGAGCAGTTCTTC.

This clonotype was counted ten times or more. The chain employs TRBV12-3 or TRBV12-4 and TRBJ1-6; D is undetermined. V lost 6 bases to trimming and J lost 8 bases, with 17 bases between them. The CDR3 has 15 residues. The CDR3 spells CASSPNGRGYSPLHF. In DNA, the CDR3 is TGTGCCAGCAGCCCAAACGGACGTGGTTATTCACCCCTCCACTTT.